Included here is one T cell receptor (beta chain) sequence, with context. Germline CDR1 reads MDHEN; CDR2 reads SYDVKM. The CDR3 spans 15 residues. The V end was cut by 5 bases, the J end by 8 bases, with 21 bases between. TCRdb's table, derived via immunoSEQ multiplex PCR, lists solely in-frame clones and lacks some. This table has roughly 1,600,000 clones, about 98.5% appearing once. The data were obtained in a study of shared clonotypes between healthy human individuals. This clonotype was sampled from a man between 25 and 39 years old in good health. The sequenced sample was naive CD4+ T cells sorted from blood. Subset given: CD45RA+ positively selected. The chain employs TRBV28 and TRBJ1-2; D uncertain. The CDR3 region is CASSPKISLYFGYTF. CDR3 nucleotides: TGTGCCAGCAGTCCCAAAATTAGCCTCTACTTCGGCTACACCTTC.